This TCR beta chain was recovered during a study of CXCR3-negative and CXCR3-positive naive CD8 T cells. UMI-tagged TRB cDNA libraries were built via 5' RACE. TCRdb reprocessed the 5' RACE reads, keeping one entry per CDR3 protein, no DNA. Reported are tens of thousands of distinct CDR3 sequences; the ten largest clones contain approximately 0.5%. The CDR3 loop spans 14 amino acids. Germline V lookup: CDR1 DFQATT, CDR2 SNEGSKA (reference sequence). Regarding the study as a whole: Cryopreservation partially decreased CXCR3 expression, and most assays used fresh PBMCs. The study found comparably high diversity in both naive subsets and much lower diversity in memory CD8+ cells. The TRB CDR3s that CXCR3-positive naive cells carried were more hydrophobic than those of CXCR3-negative naive cells.

Concerning this clonotype itself: The antigen is undetermined.

The chain uses TRBV20-1 and TRBJ2-3. Sequenced: naive CXCR3+ CD8+ T cells from blood. Described subset: CD45RO-CCR7+CD27+CD95- naive CD8+ T cells expressing CXCR3 (TNR3+). The source is a human donor in good health. Some clones in this sample may be carry-over from other donors' samples. The CDR3 sequence is CSATTRDSTDTQYF.